These 18 T cell receptor beta chains were sequenced from one sample in a study of blood T cell repertoires in COVID-19. TCRdb keeps only in-frame clones here, not all; method: immunoSEQ multiplex PCR. The repertoire has about 190,000 clones, approximately 79% of them found once; the top ten carry around 14%. The source material was peripheral blood. All receptors derive from a man aged 25-40 years with active or convalescent COVID-19.

J is TRBJ1-2 and V is TRBV30, with a possible D match to TRBD1 (5 bases). Trimming left V 0 bases short and J 3 bases short, with 8 bases between. This CDR3 has 13 residues. Germline V gene sequence: CDR1 GTSNPN, CDR2 SVGIG (reference sequence). The CDR3: CAWSVGDYYGYTF. CDR3 in DNA: TGTGCCTGGAGTGTGGGGGACTACTATGGCTACACCTTC. The full variable domain, with the rest looked up from reference TRBV30 and TRBJ1-2, is SQTIHQWPATLVQPVGSPLSLECTVEGTSNPNLYWYRQAAGRGLQLLFYSVGIGQISSEVPQNLSASRPQDRQFILSSKKLLLSDSGFYLCAWSVGDYYGYTFGSGTRLTVV.

The V call is TRBV6-6, the J call TRBJ2-5; perhaps TRBD1 as D (5 bases). The CDR3 extends over 14 amino acids. Trimming stripped 0 bases from V and 4 bases from J, with 9 bases between. From germline, CDR1 is MNHNY and CDR2 SVGAGI (reference sequence). CDR3 amino acids: CASSYSGRGETQYF. The CDR3 DNA reads TGTGCCAGCAGTTACTCGGGTAGGGGAGAGACCCAGTACTTC.

The V and J genes are TRBV29-1 and TRBJ2-1; 8 nucleotides match TRBD2. The CDR3 consists of 13 residues. The V and J ends lost 6 bases and 7 bases, in that order; junction bases with no gene match: 8. CDR1 SQVTM and CDR2 ANQGSEA come from the germline V gene. CDR3 DNA: TGCAGCGTAGGGACGGGAGGGAGGAATGAGCAGTTCTTC. Translation: CSVGTGGRNEQFF.

The V call is TRBV12-3 or TRBV12-4, the J call TRBJ2-7; 7 bases fit TRBD2. The CDR3 length is 13 residues. V lost 3 bases, J lost 2 bases, and 1 base stayed unmatched. CDR3 loop: CASSFGGTYEQYV. CDR3 sequence (DNA): TGTGCCAGCAGTTTCGGGGGGACCTACGAGCAGTACGTC.

The CDR3 region is CASSVASTRGSGNEQFF. DNA of the CDR3: TGTGCCAGCAGCGTAGCATCGACGCGGGGGTCGGGCAATGAGCAGTTCTTC. The chain is built from TRBV9 and TRBJ2-1; 7 nucleotides align to TRBD2. Germline V CDR1 and CDR2: SGDLS, YYNGEE. This CDR3 comprises 17 residues. Trimming cost V 0 bases and J 6 bases; bases outside gene matches: 12. The variable domain in full, with the rest retrieved from reference TRBV9 and TRBJ2-1, is DSGVTQTPKHLITATGQRVTLRCSPRSGDLSVYWYQQSLDQGLQFLIQYYNGEERAKGNILERFSAQQFPDLHSELNLSSLELGDSALYFCASSVASTRGSGNEQFFGPGTRLTVL.

This clone has a count of ten or more. The V and J genes are TRBV30 and TRBJ2-7; unclear D gene. V was shortened by 5 bases and J by 1 base, with 9 bases between the two germline ends. CDR3 length: 12 amino acids. The germline V gene has CDR1 GTSNPN and CDR2 SVGIG (reference sequence). This CDR3 is CAWGLRSYEQYF. As DNA, the CDR3 is TGTGCCTGGGGCTTGAGATCCTACGAGCAGTACTTC.

J is TRBJ2-7 and V is TRBV19, with 9 bases that match TRBD2. V was pared by 7 bases and J by 0 bases, with 4 bases of the junction left unmatched. The germline CDR1 and CDR2 sequences are LNHDA and SQIVND (reference sequence). The CDR3 consists of 14 residues. In DNA, the CDR3 is TGTGCCAGTACCCCTAGCGGGAACTCCTACGAGCAGTACTTC. Amino acid sequence: CASTPSGNSYEQYF.

In this sample, this clone turned up a few times. The chain recombines TRBV6-1 with TRBJ2-3, with 8 bases matching TRBD2. The germline V gene has CDR1 MNHNS and CDR2 SASEGT. V shed 3 bases, J shed 4 bases, and the junction held 3 bases outside the gene matches. The CDR3 consists of 14 residues. CDR3 amino acids: CASSDGGGSDTQYF. The DNA for the CDR3 is TGTGCCAGCAGTGACGGGGGGGGCTCAGATACGCAGTATTTT.

The chain uses TRBV30 and TRBJ1-2; 10 bases fit TRBD1. V lost 2 bases to trimming and J lost 0 bases; unmatched junction nucleotides: 3. This CDR3 has 15 amino acids. From germline, CDR1 is GTSNPN and CDR2 SVGIG (reference sequence). CDR3 nucleotides: TGTGCCTGGAGTCAGGGGACAGGGGCTAACTATGGCTACACCTTC. It specifies CAWSQGTGANYGYTF.

This clone was seen a single time. The J gene is TRBJ2-3, the V gene TRBV24-1; D not certain. CDR1 and CDR2 from the germline V gene are KGHDR and SFDVKD. The CDR3 totals 13 residues. V lost 5 bases and J lost 5, with 10 bases in between. CDR3 nucleotide sequence: TGTGCCACCAGTGCCCCGTCGGGAGATACGCAGTATTTT. Translation gives CATSAPSGDTQYF.

The chain uses TRBV19 and TRBJ1-1; the D gene is possibly TRBD1 (5 bases). Per the germline V gene, CDR1 is LNHDA and CDR2 is SQIVND (reference sequence). Between the trimmed V and J ends, which lost 8 bases and 1 base, there was a span of 14 bases. This CDR3 is 14 amino acids long. CDR3 residues: CASPPGLTNTEAFF. CDR3 in DNA: TGTGCCAGTCCCCCGGGACTTACGAACACTGAAGCTTTCTTT. The full variable domain, its missing parts supplied by reference TRBV19 and TRBJ1-1, is DGGITQSPKYLFRKEGQNVTLSCEQNLNHDAMYWYRQDPGQGLRLIYYSQIVNDFQKGDIAEGYSVSREKKESFPLTVTSAQKNPTAFYLCASPPGLTNTEAFFGQGTRLTVV.

This sequence joins TRBV9 and TRBJ2-3; D might be TRBD2 (6 bases). The V end was cut by 0 bases, the J end by 3 bases, with 14 bases between. Germline CDR1 is SGDLS and CDR2 is YYNGEE. This CDR3 is built from 16 residues. The CDR3: CASSVGGTGVTDTQYF. For the CDR3, the DNA is TGTGCCAGCAGCGTAGGAGGGACTGGGGTAACAGATACGCAGTATTTT.

J is TRBJ2-5 and V is TRBV5-1; 7 bases are a match to TRBD1. CDR3 length: 14 residues. Losses at the gene ends were 4 bases for V and 5 bases for J; bases not matched to a gene: 8. CDR1 is SGHRS, CDR2 YFSETQ, per germline. CDR3 loop: CASSADRFMETQYF. DNA for the CDR3: TGCGCCAGCAGCGCGGACAGGTTCATGGAGACCCAGTACTTC.

The rearrangement links TRBV15 to TRBJ1-2; D possibly corresponds to TRBD1 (6 bases). Between the trimmed V and J ends, which lost 5 bases and 1 base, there was a span of 17 bases. The germline gives CDR1 LNHNV, CDR2 YYDKDF (reference sequence). CDR3 length: 16 residues. CDR3 in DNA: TGTGCCACCAGCGGGTCAAGCAGGGGCGGTAACTATGGCTACACCTTC. Its translation: CATSGSSRGGNYGYTF.

Remarks on this clone: This CDR3 is also generated by other DNA sequences in the sample. The chain couples TRBV3-1 (or the pseudogene TRBV3-2) to TRBJ2-5; 7 positions agree with TRBD1. Germline V gene data show CDR1 as LGHDT and CDR2 as YNNKEL (reference sequence). The V gene end was trimmed by 5 bases and the J gene end by 2 bases; junction bases not matched to a gene: 2. The CDR3 runs 13 residues. CDR3 in DNA: TGTGCCAGCAGCTTACAGGGGCAAGAGACCCAGTACTTC. It codes for CASSLQGQETQYF.

This rearrangement joins TRBV2 to TRBJ2-2; D not resolved. The germline CDR1 and CDR2 sequences are SNHLY and FYNNEI. The CDR3 loop spans 15 amino acids. V was trimmed by 4 bases and J by 3 bases, leaving 12 bases between them. CDR3 amino acids: CASSVSSGDTGELFF. As DNA, the CDR3 is TGTGCCAGCAGTGTCTCTAGTGGAGACACCGGGGAGCTGTTTTTT.

The V call is TRBV28, the J call TRBJ2-7, with 7 bases lining up with TRBD2. With V trimmed by 2 bases and J by 2 bases, 12 bases remained unmatched. The length of the CDR3 is 17 residues. Germline V gene sequence: CDR1 MDHEN, CDR2 SYDVKM. The CDR3 here is CASSLGGLGGVPYEQYV. CDR3 nucleotides: TGTGCCAGCAGTTTAGGAGGACTGGGAGGGGTCCCCTACGAGCAGTACGTC.

The rearrangement uses TRBV5-1 and TRBJ2-1; perhaps TRBD1 as D (6 bases). Germline CDR1 SGHRS, CDR2 YFSETQ. The CDR3 is 15 residues long. Trimming took 4 bases from V and 7 from J, leaving 18 bases between them. CDR3 in amino acids: CASSPLGERGNEQFF. CDR3 nucleotide sequence: TGCGCCAGCAGCCCCTTGGGGGAGAGGGGGAATGAGCAGTTCTTC. Looking up the rest from reference TRBV5-1 and TRBJ2-1 gives the full variable domain: KAGVTQTPRYLIKTRGQQVTLSCSPISGHRSVSWYQQTPGQGLQFLFEYFSETQRNKGNFPGRFSGRQFSNSRSEMNVSTLELGDSALYLCASSPLGERGNEQFFGPGTRLTVL.